The source of this T cell receptor beta chain is a study of T cells after yellow fever vaccination. About the study: Preparing low-cell-number fractions relied on SMART-Seq v4 Ultra Low Input. Study-level results: Contamination by abundant bulk-population clonotypes could be present in FACS-sorted repertoires. CD4 and CD8 compartments shared a small share of clonotypes, likely from convergent recombination.

TCRdb recomputed calls from the 5' RACE reads with MiXCR, one row per CDR3 protein. The data hold hundreds of thousands of distinct CDR3 sequences, with 18% observed a single time. The CDR3 sequence is 19 residues long. Germline CDR1 MNHEY, CDR2 SVGEGT. Germline trimming cut 5 bases from V and 0 bases from J; bases unmatched to any gene: 13. This clonotype has more than one count but fewer than ten. The antigen is unknown. The origin of this receptor is a man aged 18 to 29 who received the YFV17D yellow fever vaccine. Specimen: PBMCs, collected before the yellow fever booster vaccination. The rearrangement links TRBV6-2 or TRBV6-3 to TRBJ2-6; 7 bases fit TRBD2. The CDR3 spells CASSPPGGSSHSGANVLTF. The CDR3 region has the DNA TGTGCCAGCAGTCCCCCCGGGGGGAGTTCTCACTCTGGGGCCAACGTCCTGACTTTC.